The 31 T cell receptor beta chains below come from one sample, sequenced in a study of T-cell reconstitution after alpha-beta-depleted transplantation in children. A TCRbeta library incorporating unique molecular identifiers was prepared. TCRdb re-analysed the PCR reads in MiXCR, keeping a single row per CDR3 protein. Of about a million distinct CDR3 sequences listed, about 26% were seen once; the top ten hold around 30%. The specimen comprised PBMCs, mostly from graft donor cells, sampled 360 days after TCRalphabeta/CD19-depleted stem cell transplant. The receptors were sampled from a boy younger than two who had a stem cell transplant for SCID, so the T cells may come from the graft donor.

This chain joins TRBV7-9 and TRBJ1-4, with a weak D call TRBD1 (5 bases). Trimming cost V 3 bases and J 0 bases, with 11 bases left between them. Germline assignment: CDR1 SEHNR and CDR2 FQNEAQ (reference sequence). This CDR3 is 16 amino acids long. The CDR3 DNA is TGTGCCAGCAGCTTGGGAAGGGGCCCAACTAATGAAAAACTGTTTTTT. Translated, it gives CASSLGRGPTNEKLFF. Complete variable domain (other parts from reference TRBV7-9 and TRBJ1-4): DTGVSQNPRHKITKRGQNVTFRCDPISEHNRLYWYRQTLGQGPEFLTYFQNEAQLEKSRLLSDRFSAERPKGSFSTLEIQRTEQGDSAMYLCASSLGRGPTNEKLFFGSGTQLSVL.

The V call is TRBV5-5, the J call TRBJ1-1; D gene unclear. V dropped 1 base and J dropped 4 bases, with 14 bases sitting between them. The CDR3 runs 15 residues. Germline CDR1 is SGHKS and CDR2 is YYEKEE (reference sequence). CDR3 nucleotides: TGTGCCAGCAGCTTGTTGGGCGCCGTTGGCACTGAAGCTTTCTTT. The encoded protein is CASSLLGAVGTEAFF.

This rearrangement joins TRBV10-3 to TRBJ2-5, with TRBD2 identical over 15 bases. The length of the CDR3 is 18 residues. V shed 7 bases and J 2 bases; nucleotides not matched to a gene: 11. Germline loops: CDR1 ENHRY, CDR2 SYGVKD. In DNA, the CDR3 is TGTGCCATCATCCAGGGACTAGCGGGGGGCCGGCCGCAAGAGACCCAGTACTTC. The encoded protein is CAIIQGLAGGRPQETQYF.

This clonotype turned up a few times. The chain is built from TRBV7-8 and TRBJ2-1; 8 bases fit TRBD2. Germline CDR1 and CDR2: SGHVS and FQNEAQ. Germline trimming cut 1 base from V and 9 bases from J; bases unmatched to any gene: 14. This CDR3 comprises 17 residues. CDR3: CASSLVVRRGASGEQFF. Written as DNA, the CDR3 is TGTGCCAGCAGCTTAGTGGTCCGGCGGGGGGCCAGCGGTGAGCAGTTCTTC.

This clonotype has only a few counts. The CDR3 spells CASSWGDRPINEQFF. CDR3 bases: TGTGCCAGCAGCTGGGGGGACAGGCCCATCAATGAGCAGTTCTTC. The chain employs TRBV5-4 and TRBJ2-1, with 8 positions matching TRBD1. CDR3 length: 15 residues. Germline CDR1 reads SGHNT; CDR2 reads YYREEE (reference sequence). V shed 3 bases, J shed 6 bases, and the junction held 8 bases outside the gene matches. The whole variable domain, filled in from reference TRBV5-4 and TRBJ2-1, reads ETGVTQSPTHLIKTRGQQVTLRCSSQSGHNTVSWYQQALGQGPQFIFQYYREEENGRGNFPPRFSGLQFPNYSSELNVNALELDDSALYLCASSWGDRPINEQFFGPGTRLTVL.

The chain links TRBV5-1 to TRBJ1-2, with no clear D. The CDR3 sequence is 14 residues long. Trimming removed 0 bases at V and 4 bases at J, with 10 bases between. CDR1 SGHRS and CDR2 YFSETQ come from the germline V gene. CDR3 sequence: CASSLDSRVYGYTF. In DNA, the CDR3 is TGCGCCAGCAGCTTGGACTCTAGAGTCTATGGCTACACCTTC.

The rearrangement uses TRBV5-1 and TRBJ2-1; maybe TRBD2 (5 bases). CDR3 length: 17 residues. Trimming pared 3 bases from V and 4 bases from J, leaving 20 bases between. The germline V gene has CDR1 SGHRS and CDR2 YFSETQ. The CDR3 DNA reads TGCGCCAGCAGCTGGCCTATTCCGGGGTCTTTATACAATGAGCAGTTCTTC. This encodes CASSWPIPGSLYNEQFF.

The gene calls are TRBV20-1 and TRBJ2-1; D gene unclear. Germline V gene sequence: CDR1 DFQATT, CDR2 SNEGSKA (reference sequence). CDR3 size: 10 residues. Trimming pared 6 bases from V and 7 bases from J, leaving 7 bases between. The CDR3 here is CSAKQNEQFF. CDR3 bases: TGCAGTGCAAAACAGAATGAGCAGTTCTTC.

This sequence joins TRBV12-3 or TRBV12-4 and TRBJ1-4; a possible D gene is TRBD1 (6 bases). Trimming removed 4 bases from V and 7 bases from J, with 16 bases in between. The CDR3 has 15 amino acids. Here the CDR3 reads CASSSIKGGTEKLFF. The CDR3 DNA reads as TGTGCCAGCAGTTCAATAAAGGGGGGAACTGAAAAACTGTTTTTT.

This sequence joins TRBV11-2 and TRBJ2-1, with D maybe TRBD1 (6 bases). Trimming removed 5 bases from V and 6 bases from J, with 14 bases in between. Germline V CDR1 and CDR2: SGHAT, FQNNGV. The CDR3 is 14 residues long. The CDR3 DNA sequence: TGTGCCAGCAGCCGGGACACGGGTCGCAATGAGCAGTTCTTC. Protein product: CASSRDTGRNEQFF. The variable domain in full, with the rest retrieved from reference TRBV11-2 and TRBJ2-1, is EAGVAQSPRYKIIEKRQSVAFWCNPISGHATLYWYQQILGQGPKLLIQFQNNGVVDDSQLPKDRFSAERLKGVDSTLKIQPAKLEDSAVYLCASSRDTGRNEQFFGPGTRLTVL.

This clonotype turned up a few times. The J gene is TRBJ2-2, the V gene TRBV5-6; TRBD2 matches 8 bases. The CDR3 spans 15 residues. Germline V gene sequence: CDR1 SGHDT, CDR2 YYEEEE. After removal of 3 bases from V and 7 bases from J, the junction contained 8 bases not matched to a gene. The CDR3 bases are TGTGCCAGCAGCTCTCCCGGGAGGGAAAGCGGGGAGCTGTTTTTT. It codes for CASSSPGRESGELFF.

The rearrangement links TRBV30 to TRBJ2-7; tentatively, D is TRBD2 (6 bases). V lost 3 bases and J 1 base, leaving 16 bases between the germline ends. The CDR3 runs 15 residues. The germline gives CDR1 GTSNPN, CDR2 SVGIG (reference sequence). This CDR3 is CAWSVAGLSSYEQYF. The CDR3 nucleotides are TGTGCCTGGAGCGTGGCGGGACTTAGTTCCTACGAGCAGTACTTC.

The chain is built from TRBV14 and TRBJ2-7, with TRBD1 as a possible D gene (6 bases). The germline V gene encodes CDR1 SGHDN and CDR2 FVKESK. This CDR3 is built from 17 residues. Trimming shortened V by 0 bases and J by 1 base, and 16 bases separated the two germline ends. The CDR3 here is CASSQEINRRGSYEQYV. CDR3 coding DNA: TGTGCCAGCAGCCAAGAAATTAACCGCAGGGGATCCTACGAGCAGTACGTC.

CDR3 coding DNA: TGTGCCAGTAGTGCCCCCAGGGGAACTATACACGAGCAGTACTTC. Its translation is CASSAPRGTIHEQYF. The V gene is TRBV19, the J gene TRBJ2-7, with D possibly TRBD1 on 6 matching bases. This CDR3 contains 15 residues. Germline values: CDR1 LNHDA, CDR2 SQIVND (reference sequence). Trimming took 5 bases from V and 5 from J, leaving 19 bases between them.

This clonotype appeared a single time. CDR3 DNA: TGTGCCAGCAGCCACCTTACAGGAGATACGATAAAAGCTTTCTTT. Translated: CASSHLTGDTIKAFF. The genes are TRBV4-2 and TRBJ1-1; D might be TRBD1 (5 bases). The germline gives CDR1 LGHNA, CDR2 YNFKEQ. The CDR3 contains 15 residues. Trimming pared 3 bases from V and 9 bases from J, leaving 20 bases between.

This chain links TRBV11-2 with TRBJ2-5, with D possibly matching TRBD2 (6 bases). Germline V lookup: CDR1 SGHAT, CDR2 FQNNGV. CDR3 length: 15 residues. V dropped 3 bases and J dropped 5 bases, with 16 bases sitting between them. The CDR3 spells CASSLAGTGWETQYF. The CDR3 coding sequence is TGTGCCAGCAGCTTGGCAGGGACTGGCTGGGAGACCCAGTACTTC.

J is TRBJ2-5 and V is TRBV20-1, with 8 bases fitting TRBD2. Looked up from germline, CDR1 is DFQATT and CDR2 is SNEGSKA (reference sequence). The CDR3 is 16 amino acids. V was pared by 0 bases and J by 2 bases, with 8 bases of the junction left unmatched. In nucleotides, the CDR3 is TGCAGTGCTAGAGATCCCAGCGGGGGCCAGCAAGAGACCCAGTACTTC. This sequence encodes CSARDPSGGQQETQYF.

V usage is TRBV5-5 and J usage is TRBJ1-1, with D tentatively TRBD1 (5 bases). The CDR3 totals 16 residues. Germline CDR1 and CDR2: SGHKS and YYEKEE (reference sequence). The germline V and J ends were trimmed by 2 bases and 3 bases, with 17 bases remaining between them. CDR3 protein: CASSFGPNTGHTEAFF. The DNA of the CDR3 is TGTGCCAGCAGCTTCGGACCCAACACGGGACACACTGAAGCTTTCTTT.

The chain joins TRBV5-1 to TRBJ2-7, with 8 positions matching TRBD2. Germline V lookup: CDR1 SGHRS, CDR2 YFSETQ. CDR3 length: 14 amino acids. J lost 6 bases, V lost 0 bases, and 5 bases had no gene match. The CDR3 bases are TGCGCCAGCAGCTTGGTCGGGACTAGTCGCGAGCAGTACTTC. Protein product: CASSLVGTSREQYF. The full variable domain, its missing parts supplied by reference TRBV5-1 and TRBJ2-7, is KAGVTQTPRYLIKTRGQQVTLSCSPISGHRSVSWYQQTPGQGLQFLFEYFSETQRNKGNFPGRFSGRQFSNSRSEMNVSTLELGDSALYLCASSLVGTSREQYFGPGTRLTVT.

The V call is TRBV5-1, the J call TRBJ2-3; the D is unclear. This CDR3 is 13 amino acids long. Trimming pared 1 base from V and 2 bases from J, leaving 5 bases between. The germline CDR1 and CDR2 sequences are SGHRS and YFSETQ. Here the CDR3 DNA reads TGCGCCAGCAGCTTGTGGCTCACAGATACGCAGTATTTT. Translation: CASSLWLTDTQYF.

This clonotype came up a few times. The V call is TRBV20-1, the J call TRBJ1-5, with TRBD1 identical over 9 bases. V was clipped by 3 bases and J by 6 bases; unmatched bases: 6. Germline CDR1 and CDR2: DFQATT and SNEGSKA (reference sequence). The CDR3 totals 14 residues. DNA of the CDR3: TGCAGTGCTAGCGGGACAGGGAATACTCAGCCCCAGCATTTT. This translates into CSASGTGNTQPQHF.

This clonotype was recorded a few times. This chain uses TRBV9 with TRBJ2-3; 12 nucleotides agree with TRBD2. J lost 5 bases, V lost 2 bases, and 9 bases had no gene match. Looked up from germline, CDR1 is SGDLS and CDR2 is YYNGEE. The CDR3 is made up of 17 amino acids. CDR3: CASSVTSGGSRGDTQYF. The CDR3 DNA follows: TGTGCCAGCAGCGTGACTAGCGGGGGCTCCCGGGGAGATACGCAGTATTTT.

This clonotype appeared once. The chain uses TRBV6-2 or TRBV6-3 and TRBJ2-7; 7 positions agree with TRBD2. Germline assignment: CDR1 MNHEY and CDR2 SVGEGT. The CDR3 totals 16 residues. J was trimmed by 3 bases and V by 7 bases; bases with no gene match: 15. The CDR3 is CASKYLAARKFYEQYF. The CDR3 DNA follows: TGTGCCAGCAAATATCTAGCGGCCAGGAAATTCTACGAGCAGTACTTC.

This chain links TRBV12-3 or TRBV12-4 with TRBJ2-7; 9 bases align to TRBD2. CDR3 size: 15 residues. V shed 6 bases, J shed 3 bases, and the junction held 9 bases outside the gene matches. The CDR3 region is CASRATSGVDYEQYF. CDR3 nucleotides: TGTGCCAGCAGAGCGACTAGCGGAGTTGACTACGAGCAGTACTTC.

The CDR3 reads CASSSRAVNYGYTF. In nucleotides, the CDR3 is TGCGCCAGCAGCTCAAGGGCAGTTAACTATGGCTACACCTTC. This rearrangement joins TRBV5-1 to TRBJ1-2, with D unresolved. The CDR3 is made up of 14 amino acids. Trimming removed 3 bases from V and 1 base from J, with 10 bases in between. The germline CDR1 and CDR2 sequences are SGHRS and YFSETQ.

This chain connects TRBV6-5 to TRBJ1-6; D is uncertain. This CDR3 is 18 amino acids long. Germline-derived CDR1 and CDR2 are MNHEY and SVGAGI. V was shortened by 0 bases and J by 0 bases, with 12 bases between the two germline ends. CDR3 loop: CASSYSIPRSSYNSPLHF. The CDR3 DNA is TGTGCCAGCAGTTACTCGATTCCCCGAAGCTCCTATAATTCACCCCTCCACTTT.

A few counts support this clonotype. The chain employs TRBV7-9 and TRBJ2-6; a possible D gene is TRBD1 (5 bases). The ends were cut back, 2 bases at V and 2 bases at J, with 10 bases in the middle. Germline CDR1 is SEHNR and CDR2 is FQNEAQ (reference sequence). This CDR3 is built from 16 residues. This CDR3 is CASSLISRAGANVLTF. The CDR3 DNA is TGTGCCAGCAGCTTAATATCCAGGGCTGGGGCCAACGTCCTGACTTTC.

This clonotype was detected a few times. This sequence joins TRBV20-1 and TRBJ2-7; D perhaps matches TRBD1 (6 bases). CDR3 length: 12 residues. V lost 3 bases, J lost 3 bases, and 9 bases lay in between. In germline, CDR1 is DFQATT, CDR2 SNEGSKA (reference sequence). The DNA of the CDR3 is TGCAGTGCTAGCTCGGACAGCTACGAGCAGTACTTC. Translating it yields CSASSDSYEQYF.

This clonotype was seen only a few times. The V gene is TRBV29-1, the J gene TRBJ1-2; no firm D call. The CDR3 consists of 12 residues. Germline CDR1 is SQVTM and CDR2 is ANQGSEA. The V and J ends lost 4 bases and 3 bases respectively, with 9 bases between them. This CDR3 is CSVGGQDYGYTF. DNA of the CDR3: TGCAGCGTTGGCGGGCAGGACTATGGCTACACCTTC. Combining the CDR3 with reference TRBV29-1 and TRBJ1-2 gives the whole variable domain SAVISQKPSRDICQRGTSLTIQCQVDSQVTMMFWYRQQPGQSLTLIATANQGSEATYESGFVIDKFPISRPNLTFSTLTVSNMSPEDSSIYLCSVGGQDYGYTFGSGTRLTVV.

This sequence joins TRBV4-1 and TRBJ2-5; 10 nucleotides match TRBD2. Germline loops: CDR1 MGHRA, CDR2 YSYEKL. The CDR3 is 17 amino acids. V trimming: 0 bases; J trimming: 4 bases; junction bases outside the gene matches: 8. CDR3 bases: TGCGCCAGCAGCCAAGATGAACTAGCGGGGTATCTAGAGACCCAGTACTTC. Its translation: CASSQDELAGYLETQYF.

The V gene is TRBV27, the J gene TRBJ2-1, with D uncertain. CDR1 MNHEY and CDR2 SMNVEV come from the germline V gene (reference sequence). CDR3 length: 15 residues. V was cut by 5 bases and J by 4 bases, with 15 bases left in between. CDR3 loop: CASSPQSPAYNEQFF. As DNA, the CDR3 is TGTGCCAGCAGTCCTCAATCACCAGCTTACAATGAGCAGTTCTTC.